This is a list of T cell receptor beta chains from one sample in a study of OX40 agonist ivuxolimab in advanced cancers. Sequenced by immunoSEQ multiplex PCR; TCRdb stores in-frame clones only, minus some. The sample has approximately 89,000 clones, roughly 88% seen once. The starting material was CD4+ or CD8+ T cells sorted from blood, obtained in a trial of the OX40 agonist ivuxolimab. These receptors were collected from an adult with an advanced solid tumor such as melanoma, head and neck, liver or kidney cancer. The CDR3 runs from the conserved cysteine through the conserved F or W. A D gene is named only where the DNA matches it firmly. Clone sizes are given selectively: once, few, many, or a class where the clone is expanded.

D gene,clone size,J gene,V gene,CDR3 DNA,CDR3 protein
.,.,TRBJ1-2,TRBV19,TGTGCCAGTAGGGCCAGGGGCGACTATGGCTACACCTTC,CASRARGDYGYTF
TRBD2,.,TRBJ2-7,TRBV10-3,TGTGCCATCAGTGGGGTAGCGGGAGGCTACGAGCAGTACTTC,CAISGVAGGYEQYF
TRBD1,once,TRBJ2-1,TRBV18,TGTGCCAGCTCAAGAATACAGGGGGTAGTGGCTGAGCAGTTCTTC,CASSRIQGVVAEQFF
.,once,TRBJ1-4,TRBV7-8,TGTGCCAGCAGCCAAAGGGTCCCACAGGGCCCCGAAAAACTGTTTTTT,CASSQRVPQGPEKLFF
TRBD1,.,TRBJ1-4,TRBV9,TGTGCCAGCAGCTTTCGGGACAGTAATGAAAAACTGTTTTTT,CASSFRDSNEKLFF
.,once,TRBJ2-5,TRBV5-5,TGTGCCAGCAGCTGGACAGCTCAAGAGACCCAGTACTTC,CASSWTAQETQYF
.,.,TRBJ1-1,TRBV25-1,TGTGCCAGCAGAGTGAACACTGAAGCTTTCTTT,CASRVNTEAFF
TRBD1,.,TRBJ2-2,TRBV11-3,TGTGCCAGCAGTCCTACAACAGGGGGCCTGTTCGGGGAGCTGTTTTTT,CASSPTTGGLFGELFF
.,few,TRBJ1-5,TRBV6-1,TGTGCCAGCAGTTCGACGGTAGGTAGCAATCAGCCCCAGCATTTT,CASSSTVGSNQPQHF
.,.,TRBJ1-4,TRBV5-1,TGCGCCAGCAGCTTGTCTGGGGCGCCTAATGAAAAACTGTTTTTT,CASSLSGAPNEKLFF
.,few,TRBJ1-5,TRBV7-2,TGTGCCAGCAGTCTAGCGGCTTATCAGCCCCAGCATTTT,CASSLAAYQPQHF
.,.,TRBJ2-7,TRBV15,TGTGCCACCAGCACCCGCAGGGGTCCTGTCTCCTACGAGCAGTACTTC,CATSTRRGPVSYEQYF
.,.,TRBJ2-3,TRBV4-1,TGCGCCAGCAGCCAAGTTAGCGGACAGACGTCAGATACGCAGTATTTT,CASSQVSGQTSDTQYF
.,.,TRBJ1-5,TRBV28,TGTGCCAGTAGAGGGAGCAATCAGCCCCAGCATTTT,CASRGSNQPQHF
TRBD1,.,TRBJ2-1,TRBV6-6,TGTGCCAGCAGTTACTCCTGGACAGGGGTCAATGAGCAGTTCTTC,CASSYSWTGVNEQFF
.,once,TRBJ1-6,TRBV30,TGTGCCTGGAACATCGCCTATAATTCACCCCTCCACTTT,CAWNIAYNSPLHF
.,.,TRBJ1-2,TRBV29-1,TGCAGCGCTACCTCCCCCGGGCAGAATTATGGCTACACCTTC,CSATSPGQNYGYTF
TRBD1,.,TRBJ1-2,TRBV7-2,TGTGCCAGCAGCTTTTGGGACAGACCGAACTATGGCTACACCTTC,CASSFWDRPNYGYTF
.,.,TRBJ2-2,TRBV6-5,TGTGCCAGCAGTTACGGGTTTTTGGAGGGCCCCGGGGAGCTGTTTTTT,CASSYGFLEGPGELFF
.,.,TRBJ1-1,TRBV9,TGTGCCAGCAGCGTAGGAGAAAACAGGGACACTGAAGCTTTCTTT,CASSVGENRDTEAFF
.,.,TRBJ2-3,TRBV18,TGTGCCAGCTCACCACCTTCCACAGATACGCAGTATTTT,CASSPPSTDTQYF
.,.,TRBJ1-1,TRBV5-6,TGTGCCAGCAGGCGAGGGTCCACGTCTGAAGCTTTCTTT,CASRRGSTSEAFF
TRBD1,.,TRBJ1-1,TRBV5-4,TGTGCCAGCAGCTTGGACCGACAGGGGGAAGCTTTCTTT,CASSLDRQGEAFF
.,.,TRBJ2-5,TRBV2,TGTGCCTCGACAGAGGTTCAAGAGACCCAGTACTTC,CASTEVQETQYF
.,.,TRBJ1-1,TRBV7-9,TGTGCCAGCAGCTTAGAGGGGAGCACTGAAGCTTTCTTT,CASSLEGSTEAFF
TRBD1,.,TRBJ1-4,TRBV15,TGTGCCACCAGCCCCGAAAGGGGCAGGGGGAGAGAAAAACTGTTTTTT,CATSPERGRGREKLFF
.,once,TRBJ2-3,TRBV10-1,TGCGCCAGCAGTGAGTCACAGGGACTATACACAGATACGCAGTATTTT,CASSESQGLYTDTQYF
TRBD1,few,TRBJ1-1,TRBV2,TGTGCCAGCAGTGACAGGGGGCTCACTGAAGCTTTCTTT,CASSDRGLTEAFF